This TCR beta chain was retrieved from a study of blood T cell repertoires in COVID-19. At the level of the study: Donors in the United States, Italy and Spain gave samples during acute or convalescent COVID-19. The analysed material was cDNA or gDNA that came from T cells, B-cell-depleted T cells, or PBMCs.

V lost 0 bases and J lost 5, with 5 bases in between. From germline, CDR1 is SGHDT and CDR2 YYEEEE. This CDR3 region has 12 residues. The table came from immunoSEQ multiplex PCR; TCRdb's copy has only in-frame clones and leaves some out. In the table there are more than 200,000 clones, about 85% of which are singletons. This clonotype was obtained from a man aged 40-49 years with acute or convalescent COVID-19. Sample: peripheral blood. The chain links TRBV5-6 to TRBJ1-2; D call uncertain. CDR3 sequence reads: CASSLVQYGYTF. CDR3 DNA: TGTGCCAGCAGCTTGGTTCAGTATGGCTACACCTTC.